This T cell receptor beta chain was found in a study of T cell responses to AZD1222 COVID-19 vaccine. General study points: It should be noted that donors were predominantly white British and more often female, and clonal diversity was possibly underestimated.

CDR3 size: 13 residues. Trimming left V 2 bases short and J 7 bases short, with 9 bases between. The assay was immunoSEQ multiplex PCR, and TCRdb's table has in-frame clones only and misses some. The data show approximately 180,000 clones, with around 90% seen just once and about 24% held by the top ten. On this clone itself: Antigen unknown.

Sequencing used peripheral blood, obtained 28 days after the second AZD1222 dose. This rearrangement joins TRBV12-3 or TRBV12-4 to TRBJ1-5, with D perhaps TRBD1 (6 bases). This TCR was recovered from an adult who received the AZD1222 COVID-19 vaccine. CDR3 amino acids: CASSLTGRQPQHF. CDR3 sequence (DNA): TGTGCCAGCAGTTTAACAGGGAGGCAGCCCCAGCATTTT.